These 17 T cell receptor beta chains originate from one sample sequenced in a study of early T cells in non-severe SARS-CoV-2 infection (dated by TCRdb to the early 2020s). To prepare the library, 5' RACE was applied. Sequenced using a NextSeq 500. Starting from the raw public reads, TCRdb applied fastp trimming at Q25, assembled clones with MiXCR and retained in-frame beta chains. Rows merge per CDR3 protein into single entries with the most common DNA and genes. Within this sample are 60,000 to 90,000 distinct CDR3 sequences, with more than 7.5% of them counted one time only. Clones ranked in the top ten supply approximately 4.8% of the sample. The sample taken for sequencing was whole blood. The receptor set was obtained from an adult who was a healthcare worker with PCR-confirmed SARS-CoV-2 infection or an uninfected control (not recorded which).

This clonotype was recorded at least ten times. V usage is TRBV6-1 and J usage is TRBJ2-1; maybe TRBD1 (6 bases). CDR3 size: 17 residues. The V gene lost 6 bases and the J gene lost 2 bases, with 20 bases spanning the gap. Germline CDR1 is MNHNS and CDR2 is SASEGT. This CDR3 is CASRKDRSALTYNEQFF. In nucleotides, the CDR3 is TGTGCCAGCAGAAAAGACAGGTCAGCCCTTACCTACAATGAGCAGTTCTTC.

The rearrangement joins TRBV20-1 to TRBJ2-3; 10 bases are a match to TRBD2. Germline V gives CDR1 DFQATT, CDR2 SNEGSKA (reference sequence). The CDR3 has 15 amino acids. Trimming took 5 bases from V and 1 from J; bases not matched to a gene: 6. This CDR3 is CSAPPGLAGTDTQYF. CDR3 sequence (DNA): TGCAGTGCTCCTCCTGGACTAGCGGGCACAGATACGCAGTATTTT.

This clonotype was detected only a few times. CDR3 nucleotide sequence: TGTGCCAGCAAGTCTAGCGGGAGTTTAGCCGGGGAGCTGTTTTTT. Amino acids: CASKSSGSLAGELFF. This rearrangement joins TRBV27 to TRBJ2-2, with 10 bases fitting TRBD2. Germline CDR1 MNHEY, CDR2 SMNVEV (reference sequence). The CDR3 runs 15 residues. The trim removed 7 bases at V and 6 bases at J, leaving 8 bases unmatched.

This clonotype showed up just a few times. The J gene is TRBJ1-2, the V gene TRBV4-1; 8 bases line up with TRBD1. Trimming removed 3 bases from V and 8 bases from J; junction bases left unmatched: 11. The CDR3 runs to 15 residues. Germline V gives CDR1 MGHRA, CDR2 YSYEKL. CDR3 sequence reads: CASSQDGQGSKGYTF. The CDR3 DNA reads TGCGCCAGCAGCCAGGACGGACAGGGAAGTAAGGGCTACACCTTC.

CDR3: CAERAAGPDTQYF. The CDR3 nucleotides read TGTGCCGAACGGGCGGCGGGTCCAGATACGCAGTATTTT. This chain links TRBV4-2 with TRBJ2-3; D is perhaps TRBD2 (5 bases). Trimming shortened V by 11 bases and J by 4 bases, and 16 bases separated the two germline ends. CDR3 length: 13 amino acids. CDR1 is LGHNA and CDR2 is YNFKEQ in the germline V gene.

This clonotype showed up just a few times. The chain uses TRBV7-6 and TRBJ2-2; D perhaps matches TRBD1 (5 bases). Per germline, CDR1 SGHVS and CDR2 FNYEAQ. The CDR3 spans 15 residues. Deletions cut 5 bases from V and 8 bases from J, with 18 bases between. CDR3 sequence reads: CASSLRPHGAGELFF. The CDR3 coding sequence is TGTGCCAGCAGCCTCAGGCCCCATGGGGCGGGGGAGCTGTTTTTT.

This clonotype was observed many times. The rearrangement uses TRBV7-9 and TRBJ1-1; TRBD1 is a possible D gene (6 bases). Germline CDR1 reads SEHNR; CDR2 reads FQNEAQ (reference sequence). The CDR3 sequence is 12 residues long. V dropped 6 bases and J dropped 6 bases, with 11 bases sitting between them. This CDR3 is CASRPQGPEAFF. CDR3 sequence (DNA): TGTGCCAGCAGGCCTCAGGGGCCTGAAGCTTTCTTT.

The chain links TRBV27 to TRBJ2-2; the D gene is possibly TRBD1 (5 bases). This CDR3 has 12 amino acids. Germline V gene data show CDR1 as MNHEY and CDR2 as SMNVEV (reference sequence). V was clipped by 4 bases and J by 8 bases, with 8 bases between them. CDR3 region: CASSYKGGELFF. Written as DNA, the CDR3 is TGTGCCAGCAGTTACAAGGGGGGGGAGCTGTTTTTT.

Many counts were recorded for this clonotype. The chain joins TRBV7-8 to TRBJ2-3; 12 bases align to TRBD2. This CDR3 has 15 residues. The V and J ends lost 6 bases and 6 bases, in that order; junction bases with no gene match: 7. Germline CDR1 reads SGHVS; CDR2 reads FQNEAQ. DNA for the CDR3: TGTGCCAGCAGTTCTAGCGGGAGGGCCGCGGATACGCAGTATTTT. Translated: CASSSSGRAADTQYF.

A few counts support this clonotype. The chain uses TRBV7-8 and TRBJ2-2; 8 nucleotides line up with TRBD2. Trimming at V came to 8 bases and at J to 6 bases, leaving 5 bases not matched to a gene. The CDR3 spans 13 residues. Germline values: CDR1 SGHVS, CDR2 FQNEAQ. The CDR3 DNA sequence: TGTGCCAGCGGGACTAGTCGCGCCGGGGAGCTGTTTTTT. Translated, it gives CASGTSRAGELFF.

J is TRBJ2-7 and V is TRBV27, with 7 bases that match TRBD2. The CDR3 loop spans 14 amino acids. Germline CDR1 is MNHEY and CDR2 is SMNVEV (reference sequence). After removal of 5 bases from V and 5 bases from J, the junction contained 9 bases not matched to a gene. The CDR3 is CASSPLGRGNEQYF. CDR3 DNA: TGTGCCAGCAGTCCCCTGGGGAGGGGCAACGAGCAGTACTTC.

This clonotype was observed many times. This sequence joins TRBV7-6 and TRBJ2-1; 8 bases match TRBD2. CDR1 SGHVS and CDR2 FNYEAQ come from the germline V gene. The J segment lost 4 bases and the V segment lost 5 bases, leaving 10 bases of the junction unmatched. The CDR3 loop spans 16 amino acids. The CDR3, as DNA: TGTGCCAGCAGCGCCGCGGGGGGCGGGATGTACAATGAGCAGTTCTTC. Translated: CASSAAGGGMYNEQFF.

There are many counts of this clonotype. This chain connects TRBV7-9 to TRBJ1-1; D not resolved. V lost 4 bases and J lost 5, with 11 bases in between. Per the germline V gene, CDR1 is SEHNR and CDR2 is FQNEAQ (reference sequence). The CDR3 runs 13 residues. The CDR3 sequence: CASSSREWTEAFF. CDR3 in DNA: TGTGCCAGCAGCTCACGCGAGTGGACTGAAGCTTTCTTT.

There are many counts of this clonotype. The chain is built from TRBV2 and TRBJ1-2; the match to TRBD1 covers 7 bases. V lost 6 bases, J lost 6 bases, and 7 bases stayed unmatched. The CDR3 spans 13 residues. Per the germline V gene, CDR1 is SNHLY and CDR2 is FYNNEI. The CDR3 reads CASRITTGHGYTF. The CDR3 coding sequence is TGTGCCAGCAGGATAACGACAGGGCATGGCTACACCTTC.

The chain has TRBV6-4 and TRBJ2-1, with 13 bases lining up with TRBD2. Trimming took 5 bases from V and 8 from J; bases not matched to a gene: 6. Looked up from germline, CDR1 is MRHNA and CDR2 is SNTAGT. CDR3 length: 15 residues. The CDR3 nucleotides are TGTGCCAGCAGTTCGACTAGCGGGGGGACGGATGAGCAGTTCTTC. This sequence encodes CASSSTSGGTDEQFF.

This clonotype was counted only a few times. The rearrangement joins TRBV20-1 to TRBJ1-2; 7 bases are shared with TRBD1. The CDR3 totals 12 residues. V shed 4 bases and J 8 bases; nucleotides not matched to a gene: 7. The germline V gene encodes CDR1 DFQATT and CDR2 SNEGSKA (reference sequence). CDR3 nucleotides: TGCAGTGCTAATACAGGGGTACGGGGCTACACCTTC. Its protein is CSANTGVRGYTF.

This clonotype showed up just once. Being one base from a much bigger clone, this may be a read error. No conserved phenylalanine or tryptophan is present at the end of the CDR3, so a read error is the likely explanation. This chain joins TRBV6-5 and TRBJ2-6, with D perhaps TRBD1 (5 bases). The CDR3 spans 15 residues. CDR1 MNHEY and CDR2 SVGAGI come from the germline V gene. Trimming took 6 bases from V and 4 from J, leaving 13 bases between them. CDR3 DNA: TGTGCCAGCAGCCCGACAGAGGACGGGGCCAACGTCCTGACTTAC. Protein sequence: CASSPTEDGANVLTY.